This T cell receptor beta chain was obtained from a study of cytomegalovirus exposure and HLA in healthy donors. General study results and limits: The records held CMV serostatus as the only immune exposure information.

The germline V gene encodes CDR1 LNHDA and CDR2 SQIVND (reference sequence). V was cut by 3 bases and J by 0 bases, with 8 bases left in between. There are 14 residues in the CDR3. Amplification used 60 Vbeta primers and 13 Jbeta primers. Repertoires were generated with immunoSEQ multiplex PCR, while TCRdb's copy carries only in-frame clones and drops some. The data contain some 110,000 clones, over 8% of them seen just once; the ten biggest clones take up roughly 3.1%. About this clone itself: Its target is not known.

The receptor comes from a man between 25 and 39 years old in good health and CMV-seronegative. The chain has TRBV19 and TRBJ1-1; D not certain. Sequencing was done on a sample of PBMCs. This CDR3 is CASSIVFLNTEAFF. The CDR3 DNA is TGTGCCAGTAGTATCGTCTTCCTGAACACTGAAGCTTTCTTT.